This T cell receptor beta chain was obtained from a study of T cell repertoires in cytomegalovirus infection (dated by TCRdb to the late 2010s). Concerning the study at large: Alongside well-studied HLA-B-restricted epitopes, the peptide stimulations were aimed at recently identified HLA-C-restricted CMV epitopes, whose presentation resists viral immunomodulation. The HLA type of each donor mattered for the analysis, because public TCR beta signatures pointed to carriage of CMV infection along with the matching HLA type.

Explained via the paper, the treatment or condition label denotes: in vitro stimulation with specific CMV peptide epitopes to enrich CMV-specific T cells. Sequencing relied on an Illumina HiSeq 1500. The public sequencing data were trimmed at Q25 with fastp and processed into clonotypes with MiXCR by TCRdb, which kept only in-frame beta chains. Identical CDR3 protein sequences are pooled into one entry, listed with their most common genes and DNA. This sample has fewer than 850,000 distinct CDR3 sequences in its table, and 25% to 30% of those were observed once. The top ten clonotypes cover about 12% of the sample. Many counts were recorded for this clonotype. Its antigen target is currently unknown. The record has no base qualities; no much larger clone is one base away. Deletion took 1 base off V and 0 bases off J, with a span of 10 bases between the germline ends. There are 16 amino acids in the CDR3, from cysteine to phenylalanine inclusive. CDR3 DNA is the only sequence kept; it has 48 bases, read in frame from the first base. Sequences SGHVS (CDR1) and FQNEAQ (CDR2) are obtained from the germline V gene.

On the study overall, not on this receptor specifically: In both this cohort and an independent cohort of 352 donors, the cumulative frequency of public TCR beta family members distinguished carriers of CMV infection plus the relevant HLA type. In the ex vivo response, HLA-C-restricted CMV-specific TCR beta clonotypes were dominant, and in two of eight donors the single most frequent clonotype came from this HLA-C-restricted group.

This receptor was taken from a human donor in good health (CMV status not recorded). Some clones in this sample may be carry-over from other donors' samples. Recombination joined TRBV7-8 with TRBJ2-4; a tentative D call is TRBD1 (5 bases match). The sequencing used cultured CD8+ T cells from PBMCs, collected from culture after CMV antigen stimulation. The CDR3 amino acid sequence is: CASSLGQGLAKNIQYF. The bases are TGTGCCAGCAGCTTAGGTCAGGGCCTAGCCAAAAACATTCAGTACTTC.